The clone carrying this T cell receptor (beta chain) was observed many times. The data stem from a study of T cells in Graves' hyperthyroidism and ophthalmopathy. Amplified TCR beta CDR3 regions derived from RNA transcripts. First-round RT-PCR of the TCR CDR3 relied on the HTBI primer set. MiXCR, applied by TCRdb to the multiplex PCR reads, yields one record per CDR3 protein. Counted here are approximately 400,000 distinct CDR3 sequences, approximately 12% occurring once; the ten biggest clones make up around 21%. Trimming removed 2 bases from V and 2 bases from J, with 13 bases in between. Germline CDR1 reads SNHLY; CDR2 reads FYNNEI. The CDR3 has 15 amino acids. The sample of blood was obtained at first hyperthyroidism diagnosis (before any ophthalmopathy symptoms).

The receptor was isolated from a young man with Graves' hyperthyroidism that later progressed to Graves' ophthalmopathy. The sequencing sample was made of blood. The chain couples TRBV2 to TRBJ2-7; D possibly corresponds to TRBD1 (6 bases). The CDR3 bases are TGTGCCAGCAGTGAAAGGGGCAGGGGAACCTACGAGCAGTACTTC. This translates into CASSERGRGTYEQYF.